This TCR beta chain was documented in a study of cytomegalovirus exposure and HLA in healthy donors. Study summary: Unique TCR beta sequences numbering some 110 million came from 150 million to 200 million T cells in an earlier analysis.

This CDR3 contains 14 residues. V was trimmed by 5 bases and J by 5 bases, leaving 16 bases between them. Germline V gene lookup returns CDR1 MNHNS and CDR2 SASEGT. In regard to this clone: The antigen is unknown.

PCR primers comprised 60 Vbeta and 13 Jbeta primers. Assay: immunoSEQ multiplex PCR; the TCRdb copy retains only in-frame clones and omits some. The sample lists 150,000 to 200,000 clones; about 70% were seen once. The study's findings and limits: Some 150 TCR beta chains were listed as cytomegalovirus-associated. A later analysis reportedly found fewer N-insertions in an Asian-associated ancestry cluster than the roughly 670-donor mean. Segments of the TCR beta V type were, in most cases, productive about 87% or about 30% of the time in an earlier analysis.

The clonotype originates from a man under 40 in good health and CMV-seropositive. The specimen sequenced was PBMCs. This chain connects TRBV6-1 to TRBJ2-7, with unresolved D. The CDR3 sequence is CASSFGSPGNEQYF. For the CDR3, the DNA is TGTGCCAGCAGTTTTGGGTCCCCAGGCAACGAGCAGTACTTC.